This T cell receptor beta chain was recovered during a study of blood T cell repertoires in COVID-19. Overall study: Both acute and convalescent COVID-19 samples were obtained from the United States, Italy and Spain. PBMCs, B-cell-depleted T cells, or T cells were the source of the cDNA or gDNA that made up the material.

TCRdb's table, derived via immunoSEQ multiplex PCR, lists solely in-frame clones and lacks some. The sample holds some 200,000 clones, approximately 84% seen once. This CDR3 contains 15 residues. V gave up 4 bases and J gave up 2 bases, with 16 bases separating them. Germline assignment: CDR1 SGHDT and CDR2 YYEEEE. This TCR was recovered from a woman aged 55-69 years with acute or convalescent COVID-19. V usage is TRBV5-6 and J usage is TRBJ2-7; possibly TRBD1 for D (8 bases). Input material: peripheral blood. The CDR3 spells CASSPDRGGTYEQYF. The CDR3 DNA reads TGTGCCAGCAGCCCCGACAGGGGAGGGACCTACGAGCAGTACTTC.